This T cell receptor (beta chain) was sequenced in a study of T cell changes during pregnancy in multiple sclerosis. Sequenced by immunoSEQ multiplex PCR; TCRdb stores in-frame clones only, minus some. The sample contains 38,000 or so clones, 91% of which appear only once. CDR3 length: 15 amino acids. V trimming: 6 bases; J trimming: 4 bases; junction bases outside the gene matches: 9. Germline CDR1 and CDR2: MGHDK and SYGVNS. The sample in question was CD8+ T cells from peripheral blood mononuclear cells, obtained before pregnancy. The clonotype was recovered from a female donor with multiple sclerosis, enrolled in a pregnancy study. This chain joins TRBV25-1 and TRBJ2-7; 10 nucleotides align to TRBD2. This chain's CDR3 is CASRGVAGGGYEQYF. The CDR3 nucleotides read TGTGCCAGCAGGGGGGTAGCGGGAGGTGGGTACGAGCAGTACTTC.